The 21 T cell receptor beta chains below were found in one sample sequenced in a study of identical twins. TCRdb passed the 5' RACE reads through MiXCR, listing each CDR3 protein once. This sample carries nearly 650,000 distinct CDR3 sequences, 7% to 7.5% of them seen once, and the ten largest clones take roughly 1.6%. Separately, the same data were catalogued under a study of yellow fever vaccine responses in identical twins.

Sequenced: PBMCs. These receptors were obtained from a young woman in good health.

This clonotype showed up just a few times. This chain joins TRBV4-1 and TRBJ1-1, with no clear D. Per germline, CDR1 MGHRA and CDR2 YSYEKL. The CDR3 spans 16 residues. Trimming took 4 bases from V and 1 from J, leaving 16 bases between them. CDR3 coding DNA: TGCGCCAGCAGCCGAAAGCCGGCGGGTGGGAACACTGAAGCTTTCTTT. As protein: CASSRKPAGGNTEAFF.

This sequence joins TRBV15 and TRBJ2-2; D perhaps matches TRBD1 (6 bases). CDR1 and CDR2 from the germline V gene are LNHNV and YYDKDF (reference sequence). The CDR3 spans 14 residues. Trimming shortened V by 3 bases and J by 6 bases, and 11 bases separated the two germline ends. The CDR3 is CATSRTGTPGELFF. CDR3 DNA: TGTGCCACCAGCAGGACAGGTACCCCCGGGGAGCTGTTTTTT.

The V gene is TRBV12-3 or TRBV12-4, the J gene TRBJ1-5; D gene uncertain. The germline V and J ends were trimmed by 3 bases and 2 bases, with 11 bases remaining between them. The CDR3 extends over 15 amino acids. The CDR3 spells CASSFPGIGNQPQHF. The CDR3 DNA is TGTGCCAGCAGTTTTCCGGGGATTGGCAATCAGCCCCAGCATTTT.

Comments on this clonotype: Given a much more abundant clone one base away, this may be a read error. The chain combines TRBV24-1 with TRBJ2-3; possible D gene TRBD2, 6 bases. CDR3 size: 16 residues. In germline, CDR1 is KGHDR, CDR2 SFDVKD. CDR3 bases: TGTGCCACCAGTGATTTGGGGGGACTGACCACAGATGCGCAGTATTTT. It encodes CATSDLGGLTTDAQYF.

The chain combines TRBV29-1 with TRBJ2-2; TRBD2 aligns across 12 bases. The ends lost 6 bases at V and 8 bases at J; junction bases unmatched: 13. Germline CDR1 is SQVTM and CDR2 is ANQGSEA. The CDR3 has 16 amino acids. The CDR3 sequence is CSVASTSGGPLGELFF. CDR3 sequence (DNA): TGCAGCGTCGCTTCGACTAGCGGGGGCCCCCTGGGGGAGCTGTTTTTT.

The sample holds a few counts of this clonotype. The chain joins TRBV7-9 to TRBJ2-2; weak D call: TRBD2 (7 bases). CDR1 SEHNR and CDR2 FQNEAQ come from the germline V gene (reference sequence). Trimming took off 5 bases at V and 8 bases at J, with 21 bases between the two ends. The CDR3 length is 16 residues. The CDR3 DNA follows: TGTGCCAGCAGCCCCCTGAGGCGGGGGCCCCTTGGGGAGCTGTTTTTT. Translation: CASSPLRRGPLGELFF.

This clonotype came up a few times. The chain recombines TRBV3-1 with TRBJ2-2; maybe TRBD1 (5 bases). The germline V gene has CDR1 LGHDT and CDR2 YNNKEL (reference sequence). The CDR3 has 14 residues. The V gene lost 5 bases and the J gene lost 6 bases, with 13 bases spanning the gap. Written as DNA, the CDR3 is TGTGCCAGCAGCACAATCAGGGTTCCCGGGGAGCTGTTTTTT. Protein: CASSTIRVPGELFF.

There are a few counts of this clonotype. The chain carries TRBV2 and TRBJ1-2; D gene ambiguous. Trimming removed 6 bases at V and 4 bases at J, with 9 bases between. Germline loops: CDR1 SNHLY, CDR2 FYNNEI. The CDR3 is 12 residues long. CDR3 in amino acids: CASRSAVYGYTF. The CDR3 DNA sequence: TGTGCCAGCAGATCGGCTGTCTATGGCTACACCTTC.

The chain employs TRBV12-3 or TRBV12-4 and TRBJ1-2; 7 bases are shared with TRBD1. The CDR3 runs 14 residues. The V segment lost 6 bases and the J segment 2 bases; nucleotides outside the gene matches: 6. The CDR3 is CASSPRGINYGYTF. The CDR3 nucleotides are TGTGCCAGCAGCCCCAGGGGGATCAACTATGGCTACACCTTC.

The CDR3 reads CASSKGQPNHQPQHF. Written as DNA, the CDR3 is TGTGCCAGCAGCAAGGGACAGCCGAACCACCAGCCCCAGCATTTT. This rearrangement joins TRBV5-6 to TRBJ1-5; 7 bases match TRBD1. Germline V gene sequence: CDR1 SGHDT, CDR2 YYEEEE. The junction had 11 bases not matched to a gene; V was cut back by 4 bases and J by 7 bases. This CDR3 spans 15 amino acids.

Ten or more counts support this clonotype. The rearrangement links TRBV15 to TRBJ2-5; D is ambiguous. CDR1 and CDR2 from the germline V gene are LNHNV and YYDKDF (reference sequence). This CDR3 region has 14 residues. Trimming took off 1 base at V and 2 bases at J, with 8 bases between the two ends. CDR3 region: CATSRGLGQETQYF. CDR3 nucleotides: TGTGCCACCAGCAGAGGACTGGGACAAGAGACCCAGTACTTC.

This clonotype was counted ten times or more. The chain recombines TRBV12-3 or TRBV12-4 with TRBJ1-3; 10 bases are shared with TRBD1. The CDR3 sequence is 18 residues long. With 0 bases clipped from V and 0 bases from J, the junction kept 5 bases outside the gene matches. The CDR3: CASSLAWTGGNSGNTIYF. The CDR3 nucleotides read TGTGCCAGCAGTTTAGCATGGACAGGGGGAAACTCTGGAAACACCATATATTTT.

The table lists this clonotype with a few counts. The CDR3: CASITAGTQYNEQFF. The CDR3 DNA follows: TGTGCCAGCATAACCGCCGGGACACAATACAATGAGCAGTTCTTC. The V and J genes are TRBV7-9 and TRBJ2-1; the D gene is possibly TRBD1 (6 bases). Germline V gene lookup returns CDR1 SEHNR and CDR2 FQNEAQ (reference sequence). With 7 bases removed from V and 4 bases from J, the gap between germline ends came to 17 bases. This CDR3 contains 15 residues.

This clonotype was counted many times. The V call is TRBV20-1, the J call TRBJ2-1; 11 bases are a match to TRBD2. V shed 1 base, J shed 6 bases, and the junction held 5 bases outside the gene matches. The germline gives CDR1 DFQATT, CDR2 SNEGSKA (reference sequence). The CDR3 sequence is 15 residues long. The CDR3 here is CSARVGLAGGNEQFF. The CDR3 region has the DNA TGCAGTGCTAGAGTAGGCCTAGCGGGAGGCAATGAGCAGTTCTTC.

This clonotype was found a few times. This sequence joins TRBV27 and TRBJ2-1; D might be TRBD2 (7 bases). CDR3 length: 16 amino acids. CDR1 and CDR2 from the germline V gene are MNHEY and SMNVEV (reference sequence). V was cut by 8 bases and J by 7 bases, with 24 bases left in between. Here the CDR3 reads CASSGVGGPGRNEQFF. DNA for the CDR3: TGTGCCAGCTCTGGGGTGGGGGGGCCCGGGCGGAATGAGCAGTTCTTC.

This clonotype has more than one count but fewer than ten. V gene TRBV20-1 combines with J gene TRBJ2-5; D might be TRBD1 or TRBD2, each matching 6 bases. Trimming left V 4 bases short and J 2 bases short, with 29 bases between. The V gene's germline CDR1 is DFQATT and CDR2 SNEGSKA (reference sequence). CDR3 size: 19 residues. Here the CDR3 reads CSATPWGDGTSALQETQYF. CDR3 bases: TGCAGTGCTACCCCTTGGGGGGACGGGACAAGCGCCCTACAAGAGACCCAGTACTTC.

This chain uses TRBV15 with TRBJ2-2; D gene ambiguous. Germline values: CDR1 LNHNV, CDR2 YYDKDF (reference sequence). Trimming removed 8 bases at V and 5 bases at J, with 3 bases between. The CDR3 is 10 amino acids. CDR3 coding DNA: TGTGCCACCCGAACCGGGGAGCTGTTTTTT. Its translation is CATRTGELFF.

V and J are TRBV5-3 and TRBJ2-1; no firm D call. TRBV5-3 is given ORF status, its function remaining uncertain. The ends were cut back, 9 bases at V and 6 bases at J, with 19 bases in the middle. The CDR3 runs to 14 residues. The CDR3 is CAMGPGLLCNEQFF. The CDR3 nucleotides read TGTGCCATGGGCCCCGGGCTCCTCTGCAATGAGCAGTTCTTC.

Only a few counts were recorded for this clonotype. The genes are TRBV24-1 and TRBJ2-1; TRBD1 or TRBD2 may be the D gene (6 bases each). The V end lost 4 bases, the J end lost 9 bases, and 18 bases lay between the germline ends. The CDR3 covers 15 residues. CDR1 is KGHDR, CDR2 SFDVKD, per germline. CDR3 bases: TGTGCCACCAGTGACCCGGCCGGGGGCTTGGCTGAGCAGTTCTTC. The encoded protein is CATSDPAGGLAEQFF.

The rearrangement joins TRBV27 to TRBJ2-1; TRBD2 agrees at 9 bases. V was pared by 6 bases and J by 4 bases, with 7 bases of the junction left unmatched. CDR1 and CDR2 (germline): MNHEY, SMNVEV (reference sequence). The CDR3 sequence is 15 residues long. CDR3 bases: TGTGCCAGCAGACAAGCGGGAGGCGGTTACAATGAGCAGTTCTTC. As protein: CASRQAGGGYNEQFF.

The sample holds a few counts of this clonotype. This chain uses TRBV6-2 or TRBV6-3 with TRBJ2-3; TRBD2 aligns across 10 bases. CDR3 length: 16 amino acids. V dropped 7 bases and J dropped 3; count of bases not matched to a gene: 10. Germline CDR1 reads MNHEY; CDR2 reads SVGEGT. CDR3 coding DNA: TGTGCCAGCACCCCTTGGATAGCGGGGGGTACAGATACGCAGTATTTT. This sequence encodes CASTPWIAGGTDTQYF.